A selection of T cell receptor beta chains follows, all from one sample in a study of T cell repertoires in cytomegalovirus infection. The antigens of these receptors remain unknown. TCRdb re-called the reads with MiXCR, one entry per CDR3 protein. This table holds around 69,000 distinct CDR3 sequences, 20% to 25% found once. The sequencing used CD8+ T cells from cultured PBMCs, collected from culture after CMV antigen stimulation. These receptors originate from a human donor in good health (CMV status not recorded). Some clones in this sample may be carry-over from other donors' samples. Both conserved end residues are part of each CDR3. A D gene is named only where the DNA matches it firmly. Size is stated for part of the rows, as once, few or many counts, or as a class when the clone is expanded.

clone_size	v_call	d_call	j_call	cdr3_nt	cdr3_aa
.	TRBV19	.	TRBJ1-5	TGTGCCAGTAGTATTTCTGGTCCCCAGCATTTT	CASSISGPQHF
.	TRBV7-8	TRBD1	TRBJ1-3	TGTGCCAGCAGCTCAGGACAGGGGGCATCTGGAAACACCATATATTTT	CASSSGQGASGNTIYF
.	TRBV7-6	TRBD1	TRBJ2-7	TGTGCCAGCAGCTCACAGGGGGATGAGCAGTACTTC	CASSSQGDEQYF
.	TRBV10-3	.	TRBJ2-1	TGTGCCATCAGTGAGTCAGGGCATTGGCTCTTC	CAISESGHWLF
few	TRBV7-2	.	TRBJ2-2	TGTGCCAGCAGCTTAGCCAGTGTCGGGGAGCTGTTTTTT	CASSLASVGELFF
few	TRBV4-1	.	TRBJ1-6	TGCGCCAGCAGCCAAGTAGGGAACTCACCCCTCCACTTT	CASSQVGNSPLHF
few	TRBV7-9	.	TRBJ2-1	TGTGCCAGCAGTCGCCAGGGTAACAATGAGCAGTTCTTC	CASSRQGNNEQFF
few	TRBV12-3/TRBV12-4	TRBD1	TRBJ1-5	TGTGCCAGCAGAGACGAGGGGGCCCCTGGCAATCAGCCCCAGCATTTT	CASRDEGAPGNQPQHF
.	TRBV4-1	TRBD2	TRBJ2-2	TGCGCCAGCAGCCCGTCTAGCGGGGGACCAACCGGGGAGCTGTTTTTT	CASSPSSGGPTGELFF
.	TRBV11-1	.	TRBJ2-3	TGTGCCAGCAGCTTAGCGAACAGGGCGTCAGATACGCAGTATTTT	CASSLANRASDTQYF